The 29 T cell receptor beta chains given below trace back to one sample, sequenced in a study of T cell responses to AZD1222 COVID-19 vaccine. Sequencing used immunoSEQ multiplex PCR; TCRdb keeps in-frame clones, though not all of them. Among over 150,000 clones listed, under 95% were seen once. Source: peripheral blood, taken 28 days after the second AZD1222 dose. The receptor source for this set is an adult who received the AZD1222 COVID-19 vaccine.

This chain uses TRBV12-3 or TRBV12-4 with TRBJ1-5; D call uncertain. V lost 3 bases and J lost 0, with 3 bases in between. The CDR3 length is 13 residues. This chain's CDR3 is CASSFISNQPQHF. CDR3 DNA: TGTGCCAGCAGTTTTATTAGCAATCAGCCCCAGCATTTT.

The chain joins TRBV4-3 to TRBJ1-1; D may be TRBD1 (5 bases). This CDR3 comprises 16 residues. V was trimmed by 0 bases and J by 3 bases, leaving 14 bases between them. CDR1 and CDR2 (germline): LGHNA, YSLEER. The CDR3 spells CASSQDRWDGDTEAFF. The CDR3 nucleotides are TGCGCCAGCAGCCAAGATAGATGGGACGGAGACACTGAAGCTTTCTTT.

The chain has TRBV19 and TRBJ1-5, with D hard to call. The CDR3 totals 12 residues. Trimming took off 5 bases at V and 4 bases at J, with 6 bases between the two ends. Germline V gene data show CDR1 as LNHDA and CDR2 as SQIVND (reference sequence). In DNA, the CDR3 is TGTGCCAGTAGTTTACAAAATCAGCCCCAGCATTTT. Encoded protein: CASSLQNQPQHF.

The genes are TRBV28 and TRBJ1-3, with D perhaps TRBD1 (6 bases). V was clipped by 10 bases and J by 0 bases, with 13 bases between them. The CDR3 extends over 14 amino acids. Germline values: CDR1 MDHEN, CDR2 SYDVKM. This CDR3 is CATSGQFSGNTIYF. In nucleotides, the CDR3 is TGTGCCACTTCCGGACAGTTCTCTGGAAACACCATATATTTT.

The V gene is TRBV7-9, the J gene TRBJ1-1, with 7 bases lining up with TRBD1. The CDR3 contains 14 residues. Germline V gene data show CDR1 as SEHNR and CDR2 as FQNEAQ (reference sequence). After removal of 6 bases from V and 8 bases from J, the junction contained 12 bases not matched to a gene. The CDR3 loop is CASRKGQQDREAFF. CDR3 DNA sequence: TGTGCCAGCAGGAAGGGACAGCAAGACCGCGAAGCTTTCTTT.

This rearrangement joins TRBV10-3 to TRBJ1-2, with D perhaps TRBD1 (5 bases). With 2 bases removed from V and 4 bases from J, the gap between germline ends came to 11 bases. Germline values: CDR1 ENHRY, CDR2 SYGVKD. This CDR3 spans 14 amino acids. CDR3 DNA: TGTGCCATCAGTGAGGCACAGGAGTCCTATGGCTACACCTTC. It encodes CAISEAQESYGYTF.

V and J are TRBV19 and TRBJ2-5; D is unclear. Germline V lookup: CDR1 LNHDA, CDR2 SQIVND (reference sequence). The ends were cut back, 7 bases at V and 2 bases at J, with 11 bases in the middle. The CDR3 contains 13 residues. CDR3 protein: CASNSAVQETQYF. CDR3 nucleotides: TGTGCCAGTAACTCGGCGGTACAAGAGACCCAGTACTTC.

This rearrangement joins TRBV4-1 to TRBJ1-2, with a weak D call TRBD1 (5 bases). The CDR3 covers 14 residues. With 3 bases removed from V and 8 bases from J, the gap between germline ends came to 16 bases. Per the germline V gene, CDR1 is MGHRA and CDR2 is YSYEKL. The CDR3 spells CASSQSWVGVGYTF. The CDR3 coding sequence is TGCGCCAGCAGCCAGTCGTGGGTGGGGGTAGGCTACACCTTC.

This clone appeared once. This chain connects TRBV18 to TRBJ2-2, with 9 bases lining up with TRBD1. Unmatched junction bases numbered 8, after V lost 0 bases and J lost 3 bases. CDR1 is KGHSH, CDR2 LQKENI, per germline. This CDR3 has 18 residues. The CDR3 reads CASSPPFRDRAYTGELFF. The DNA of the CDR3 is TGTGCCAGCTCACCACCGTTCCGGGACAGGGCATACACCGGGGAGCTGTTTTTT.

The chain employs TRBV2 and TRBJ2-3, with 12 bases aligning to TRBD2. Trimming took 5 bases from V and 4 from J; bases not matched to a gene: 1. Germline V gene lookup returns CDR1 SNHLY and CDR2 FYNNEI. This CDR3 is built from 14 residues. CDR3 DNA sequence: TGTGCCAGCAGTCTAGCGGGGGGGGCAGATACGCAGTATTTT. Encoded protein: CASSLAGGADTQYF.

The genes are TRBV3-1 (or the pseudogene TRBV3-2) and TRBJ1-4; D remains unclear. The CDR3 is 12 amino acids. Per the germline V gene, CDR1 is LGHDT and CDR2 is YNNKEL (reference sequence). Trimming pared 5 bases from V and 7 bases from J, leaving 8 bases between. CDR3 in amino acids: CASSVRSEKLFF. The CDR3 nucleotides read TGTGCCAGCAGCGTTCGTAGTGAAAAACTGTTTTTT.

The chain has TRBV5-1 and TRBJ1-1; D unclear. Germline loops: CDR1 SGHRS, CDR2 YFSETQ. This CDR3 is 13 amino acids long. V gave up 5 bases and J gave up 6 bases, with 14 bases separating them. This chain's CDR3 is CASSTDIIAEAFF. In DNA form, the CDR3 reads TGCGCCAGCAGTACCGACATAATCGCTGAAGCTTTCTTT.

The V gene is TRBV5-5, the J gene TRBJ1-4, with D perhaps TRBD1 (6 bases). The ends were cut back, 5 bases at V and 8 bases at J, with 19 bases in the middle. The germline CDR1 and CDR2 sequences are SGHKS and YYEKEE (reference sequence). This CDR3 comprises 15 residues. The chain's CDR3 is CASSFSTGRTEKLFF. The CDR3 region has the DNA TGTGCCAGCAGTTTCAGTACAGGGCGGACGGAAAAACTGTTTTTT.

The chain uses TRBV4-1 and TRBJ1-2; D not resolved. Germline lookup yields CDR1 MGHRA and CDR2 YSYEKL. The germline V and J ends were trimmed by 5 bases and 8 bases, with 21 bases remaining between them. This CDR3 has 15 residues. The CDR3 coding sequence is TGCGCCAGCAGCTCTAACGGAGGATCCTATTTAGGCTACACCTTC. Translation gives CASSSNGGSYLGYTF.

The rearrangement uses TRBV7-3 and TRBJ2-7; no reliable D call. The CDR3 is made up of 13 amino acids. Per the germline V gene, CDR1 is SGHTA and CDR2 is FQGTGA. V lost 1 base and J lost 5, with 9 bases in between. CDR3 in amino acids: CASSLSPVNEQYF. The DNA for the CDR3 is TGTGCCAGCAGCTTAAGTCCTGTGAACGAGCAGTACTTC.

This clone was seen more than once but under ten times. V gene TRBV28 combines with J gene TRBJ1-5; D might be TRBD1 (6 bases). Per germline, CDR1 MDHEN and CDR2 SYDVKM. This CDR3 has 16 residues. The V gene lost 10 bases and the J gene lost 3 bases, with 22 bases spanning the gap. The CDR3 is CATKREQGAANQPQHF. DNA for the CDR3: TGTGCCACCAAAAGGGAACAGGGTGCCGCCAATCAGCCCCAGCATTTT.

The chain carries TRBV6-2 or TRBV6-3 and TRBJ2-3, with 13 positions matching TRBD2. Germline lookup yields CDR1 MNHEY and CDR2 SVGEGT. The CDR3 extends over 19 amino acids. The trim removed 1 base at V and 2 bases at J, leaving 9 bases unmatched. The CDR3 nucleotides are TGTGCCAGCAGTTACTTGGTGATACTAGCGGGGGGGGACACAGATACGCAGTATTTT. It encodes CASSYLVILAGGDTDTQYF.

The V gene is TRBV19, the J gene TRBJ2-1; TRBD2 matches 8 bases. The J segment lost 9 bases and the V segment lost 10 bases, leaving 11 bases of the junction unmatched. The CDR3 runs to 13 residues. Germline values: CDR1 LNHDA, CDR2 SQIVND (reference sequence). CDR3 loop: CAIAGREDGEQFF. The CDR3, as DNA: TGTGCCATCGCGGGGCGGGAGGACGGTGAGCAGTTCTTC. The whole variable domain, filled in from reference TRBV19 and TRBJ2-1, reads DGGITQSPKYLFRKEGQNVTLSCEQNLNHDAMYWYRQDPGQGLRLIYYSQIVNDFQKGDIAEGYSVSREKKESFPLTVTSAQKNPTAFYLCAIAGREDGEQFFGPGTRLTVL.

This rearrangement joins TRBV5-1 to TRBJ2-1; 7 bases agree with TRBD2. CDR3 size: 17 residues. Trimming at V came to 5 bases and at J to 0 bases, leaving 11 bases not matched to a gene. Germline assignment: CDR1 SGHRS and CDR2 YFSETQ. The CDR3 DNA is TGCGCCAGCAGATTCCTTGGCGGGGGAAGCTCCTACAATGAGCAGTTCTTC. As protein: CASRFLGGGSSYNEQFF.

V gene TRBV20-1 combines with J gene TRBJ2-1; D gene uncertain. Germline CDR1 and CDR2: DFQATT and SNEGSKA (reference sequence). Trimming removed 3 bases at V and 6 bases at J, with 6 bases between. This CDR3 comprises 11 residues. The CDR3 reads CSARLVNEQFF. Written as DNA, the CDR3 is TGCAGTGCTAGGCTAGTCAATGAGCAGTTCTTC.

The chain employs TRBV11-2 and TRBJ2-7; TRBD2 agrees at 8 bases. V trimming: 9 bases; J trimming: 3 bases; junction bases outside the gene matches: 4. CDR1 and CDR2 (germline): SGHAT, FQNNGV. The CDR3 contains 12 residues. The CDR3 protein is CASSGAGYEQYF. DNA for the CDR3: TGTGCCAGTAGCGGGGCCGGCTACGAGCAGTACTTC.

The chain employs TRBV4-3 and TRBJ1-3, with 7 bases that match TRBD1. Germline CDR1 LGHNA, CDR2 YSLEER. The V and J ends lost 0 bases and 4 bases, in that order; junction bases with no gene match: 6. The CDR3 runs 16 residues. The CDR3 DNA reads TGCGCCAGCAGCCAAGATATAAGGGGGCAAGGAAACACCATATATTTT. It codes for CASSQDIRGQGNTIYF.

The V gene is TRBV25-1, the J gene TRBJ1-4; D might be TRBD1 (6 bases). Trimming cost V 3 bases and J 8 bases, with 19 bases left between them. This CDR3 region has 16 residues. Germline CDR1 and CDR2: MGHDK and SYGVNS. DNA of the CDR3: TGTGCCAGCAGTGATTATGTTGGGGGCGACGGGGAAAAACTGTTTTTT. As protein: CASSDYVGGDGEKLFF.

The V and J genes are TRBV6-5 and TRBJ2-7, with 8 bases matching TRBD2. J lost 3 bases, V lost 5 bases, and 3 bases had no gene match. CDR3 length equals 13 residues. Germline loops: CDR1 MNHEY, CDR2 SVGAGI. The CDR3: CASSRSGGYEQYF. The CDR3 region has the DNA TGTGCCAGCAGTAGGAGCGGGGGCTACGAGCAGTACTTC.

CDR3 residues: CASRRGLAGDETQYF. The CDR3 coding sequence is TGTGCCAGCAGACGGGGACTAGCGGGAGATGAGACCCAGTACTTC. This sequence joins TRBV2 and TRBJ2-5, with 14 nucleotides matching TRBD2. The J segment lost 5 bases and the V segment lost 6 bases, leaving 5 bases of the junction unmatched. The CDR3 covers 15 residues. CDR1 is SNHLY and CDR2 is FYNNEI in the germline V gene.

The rearrangement joins TRBV10-2 to TRBJ2-7, with D possibly matching TRBD1 (6 bases). CDR1 WSHSY and CDR2 SAAADI come from the germline V gene. The CDR3 covers 13 residues. V was shortened by 6 bases and J by 3 bases, with 12 bases between the two germline ends. The CDR3 here is CASRDSPRYEQYF. DNA of the CDR3: TGCGCCAGCAGGGACAGCCCACGCTACGAGCAGTACTTC.

This chain links TRBV19 with TRBJ1-2; D gene unclear. Trimming took 3 bases from V and 3 from J, leaving 8 bases between them. CDR3 length: 13 amino acids. Germline V CDR1 and CDR2: LNHDA, SQIVND (reference sequence). This CDR3 is CASSMVTDYGYTF. The DNA of the CDR3 is TGTGCCAGTAGTATGGTGACTGACTATGGCTACACCTTC.

V gene TRBV11-3 combines with J gene TRBJ1-2; no reliable D call. V lost 0 bases, J lost 8 bases, and 10 bases lay in between. CDR1 is SGHNT and CDR2 is YENEEA in the germline V gene. CDR3 length equals 13 residues. The CDR3 coding sequence is TGTGCCAGCAGCTTAGATCGGACCCAGGGCTACACCTTC. It is translated as CASSLDRTQGYTF.

V gene TRBV10-3 combines with J gene TRBJ1-4; 8 nucleotides align to TRBD1. Germline V gene sequence: CDR1 ENHRY, CDR2 SYGVKD. V trimming: 10 bases; J trimming: 7 bases; junction bases outside the gene matches: 8. The CDR3 contains 13 residues. The chain's CDR3 is CATSDRGGEKLFF. The CDR3 region has the DNA TGTGCCACCTCCGACAGGGGTGGTGAAAAACTGTTTTTT.